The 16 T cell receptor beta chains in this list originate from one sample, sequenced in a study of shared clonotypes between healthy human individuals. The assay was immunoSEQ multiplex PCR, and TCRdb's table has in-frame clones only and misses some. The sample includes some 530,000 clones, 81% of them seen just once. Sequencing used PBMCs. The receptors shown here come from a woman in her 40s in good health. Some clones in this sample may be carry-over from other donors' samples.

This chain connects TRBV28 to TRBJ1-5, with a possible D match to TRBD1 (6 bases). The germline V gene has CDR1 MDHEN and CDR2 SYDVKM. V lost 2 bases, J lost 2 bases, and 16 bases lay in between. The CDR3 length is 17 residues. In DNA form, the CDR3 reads TGTGCCAGCAGTTTAGATCGGGGGGCGCGGGGCAATCAGCCCCAGCATTTT. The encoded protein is CASSLDRGARGNQPQHF.

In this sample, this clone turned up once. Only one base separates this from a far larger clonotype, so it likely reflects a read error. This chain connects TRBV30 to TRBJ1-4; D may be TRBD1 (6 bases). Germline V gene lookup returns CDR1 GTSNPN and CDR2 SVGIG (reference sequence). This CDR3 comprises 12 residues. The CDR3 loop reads CARQENNGKLFF. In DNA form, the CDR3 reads TGTGCCCGACAGGAGAATAATGGAAAACTGTTTTTT.

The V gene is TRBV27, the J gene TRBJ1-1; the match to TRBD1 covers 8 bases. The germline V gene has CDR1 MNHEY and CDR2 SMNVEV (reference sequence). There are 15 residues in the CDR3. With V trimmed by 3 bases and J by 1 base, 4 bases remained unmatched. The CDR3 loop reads CASSFRQGPNTEAFF. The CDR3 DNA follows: TGTGCCAGCAGTTTCCGACAGGGGCCGAACACTGAAGCTTTCTTT.

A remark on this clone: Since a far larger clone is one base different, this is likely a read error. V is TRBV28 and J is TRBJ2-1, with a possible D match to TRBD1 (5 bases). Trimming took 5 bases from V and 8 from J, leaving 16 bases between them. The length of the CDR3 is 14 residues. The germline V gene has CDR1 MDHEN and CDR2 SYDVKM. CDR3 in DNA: TGTGCCAGCAGTGTGACAGATTTGGTCGATGAGCAGTTCTTC. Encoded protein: CASSVTDLVDEQFF.

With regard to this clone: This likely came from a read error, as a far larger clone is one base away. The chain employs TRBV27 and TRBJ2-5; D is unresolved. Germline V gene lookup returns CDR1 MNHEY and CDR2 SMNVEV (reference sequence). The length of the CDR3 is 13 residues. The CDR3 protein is CASSSMDSYEQHF. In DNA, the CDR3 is TGTGCCAGCAGTTCCATGGATTCCTACGAGCAGCACTTC.

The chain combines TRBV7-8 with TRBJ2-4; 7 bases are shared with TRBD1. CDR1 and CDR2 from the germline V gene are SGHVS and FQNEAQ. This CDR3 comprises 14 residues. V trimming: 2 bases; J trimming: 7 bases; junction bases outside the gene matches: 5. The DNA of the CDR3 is TGTGCCAGCAGCTTAAGTACAGGGGCCAACATTCAGTACTTC. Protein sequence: CASSLSTGANIQYF.

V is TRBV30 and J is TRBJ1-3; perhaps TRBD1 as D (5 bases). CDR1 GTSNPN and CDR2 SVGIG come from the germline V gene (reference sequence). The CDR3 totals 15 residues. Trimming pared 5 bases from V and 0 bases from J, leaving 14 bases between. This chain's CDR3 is CAWRLTGNSGNTIYF. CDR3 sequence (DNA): TGTGCCTGGCGCCTAACAGGAAACTCTGGAAACACCATATATTTT. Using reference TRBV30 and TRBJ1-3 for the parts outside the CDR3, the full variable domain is SQTIHQWPATLVQPVGSPLSLECTVEGTSNPNLYWYRQAAGRGLQLLFYSVGIGQISSEVPQNLSASRPQDRQFILSSKKLLLSDSGFYLCAWRLTGNSGNTIYFGEGSWLTVV.

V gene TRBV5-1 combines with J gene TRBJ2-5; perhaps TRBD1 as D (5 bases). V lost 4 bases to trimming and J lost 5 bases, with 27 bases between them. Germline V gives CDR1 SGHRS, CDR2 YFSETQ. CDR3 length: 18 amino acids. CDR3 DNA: TGCGCCAGCAGCGCCCCCCCCACCTCAGGGTTCTGGATGGAGACCCAGTACTTC. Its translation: CASSAPPTSGFWMETQYF.

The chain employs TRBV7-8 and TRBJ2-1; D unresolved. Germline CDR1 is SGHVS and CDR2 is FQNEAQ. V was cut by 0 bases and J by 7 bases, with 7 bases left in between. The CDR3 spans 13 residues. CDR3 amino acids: CASSLAGNNEQFF. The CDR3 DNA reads TGTGCCAGCAGCTTAGCGGGTAATAATGAGCAGTTCTTC.

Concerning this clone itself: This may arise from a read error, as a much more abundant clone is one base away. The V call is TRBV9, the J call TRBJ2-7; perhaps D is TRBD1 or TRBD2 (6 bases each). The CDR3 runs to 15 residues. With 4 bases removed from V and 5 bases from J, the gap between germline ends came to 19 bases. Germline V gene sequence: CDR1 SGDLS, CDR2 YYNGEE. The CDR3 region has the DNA TGTGCCAGCAGCCTTACAGGGACTGGCGTAAACGAGCAGTACTTC. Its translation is CASSLTGTGVNEQYF. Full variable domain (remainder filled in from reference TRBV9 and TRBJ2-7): DSGVTQTPKHLITATGQRVTLRCSPRSGDLSVYWYQQSLDQGLQFLIQYYNGEERAKGNILERFSAQQFPDLHSELNLSSLELGDSALYFCASSLTGTGVNEQYFGPGTRLTVT.

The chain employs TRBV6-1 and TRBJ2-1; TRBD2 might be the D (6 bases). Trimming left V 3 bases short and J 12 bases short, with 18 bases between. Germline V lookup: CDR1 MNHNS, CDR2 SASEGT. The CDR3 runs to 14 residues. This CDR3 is CASSEPFGGPLQFF. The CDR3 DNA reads TGTGCCAGCAGTGAGCCTTTCGGGGGACCCTTGCAGTTCTTC.

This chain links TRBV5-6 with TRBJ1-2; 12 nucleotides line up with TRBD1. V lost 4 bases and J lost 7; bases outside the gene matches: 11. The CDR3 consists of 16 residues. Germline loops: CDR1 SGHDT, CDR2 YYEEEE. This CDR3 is CASSPGWGQGAGGYTF. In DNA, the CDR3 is TGTGCCAGCAGCCCCGGTTGGGGACAGGGGGCCGGTGGCTACACCTTC.

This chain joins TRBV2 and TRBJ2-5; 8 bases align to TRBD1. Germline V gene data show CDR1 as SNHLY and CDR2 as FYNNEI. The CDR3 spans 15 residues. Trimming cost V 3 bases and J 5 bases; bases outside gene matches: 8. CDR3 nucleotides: TGTGCCAGCAGTGACAGGGGGCAGACTTCGGAGACCCAGTACTTC. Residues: CASSDRGQTSETQYF.

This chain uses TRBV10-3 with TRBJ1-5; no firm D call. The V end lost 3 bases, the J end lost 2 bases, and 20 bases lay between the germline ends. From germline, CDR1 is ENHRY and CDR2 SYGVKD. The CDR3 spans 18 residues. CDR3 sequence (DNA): TGTGCCATCAGTGACTGGAGACAAGGGATAGAGGGCAATCAGCCCCAGCATTTT. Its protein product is CAISDWRQGIEGNQPQHF.

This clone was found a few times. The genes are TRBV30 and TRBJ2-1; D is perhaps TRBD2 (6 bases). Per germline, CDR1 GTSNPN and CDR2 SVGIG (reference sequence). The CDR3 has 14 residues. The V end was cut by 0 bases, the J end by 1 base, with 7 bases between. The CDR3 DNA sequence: TGTGCCTGGAGTGTACGGGAGTCCTACAATGAGCAGTTCTTC. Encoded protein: CAWSVRESYNEQFF.

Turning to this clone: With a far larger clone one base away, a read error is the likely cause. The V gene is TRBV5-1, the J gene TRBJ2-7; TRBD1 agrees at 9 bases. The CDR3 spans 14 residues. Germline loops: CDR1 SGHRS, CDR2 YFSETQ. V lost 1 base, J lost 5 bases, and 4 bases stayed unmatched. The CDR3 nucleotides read TGCGCCAGCAGCTTGAGGGACAGGGACCACGAGCAGTACTTC. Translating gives CASSLRDRDHEQYF.